This T cell receptor (beta chain) was recorded in a study of PD-1 blockade in classical Hodgkin lymphoma. Assay used: immunoSEQ multiplex PCR; TCRdb lists only in-frame clones, some missing. The profile shows 150,000 or so clones, approximately 81% of them singletons. The patients all showed relapse after autologous stem cell transplantation, while their brentuximab vedotin exposure varied. Best outcomes ranged across complete response, partial response and progressive disease. Sequenced here: peripheral blood mononuclear cells (PBMCs), sampled before the second cycle of nivolumab. The receptor's source is a human donor with classical Hodgkin lymphoma.

The CDR3 region is CASRGNTGELFF. The CDR3 DNA follows: TGTGCCAGCAGAGGTAACACCGGGGAGCTGTTTTTT. The chain is built from TRBV2 and TRBJ2-2, with no clear D. Germline V gene lookup returns CDR1 SNHLY and CDR2 FYNNEI. V was clipped by 6 bases and J by 2 bases, with 4 bases between them. This CDR3 contains 12 residues.